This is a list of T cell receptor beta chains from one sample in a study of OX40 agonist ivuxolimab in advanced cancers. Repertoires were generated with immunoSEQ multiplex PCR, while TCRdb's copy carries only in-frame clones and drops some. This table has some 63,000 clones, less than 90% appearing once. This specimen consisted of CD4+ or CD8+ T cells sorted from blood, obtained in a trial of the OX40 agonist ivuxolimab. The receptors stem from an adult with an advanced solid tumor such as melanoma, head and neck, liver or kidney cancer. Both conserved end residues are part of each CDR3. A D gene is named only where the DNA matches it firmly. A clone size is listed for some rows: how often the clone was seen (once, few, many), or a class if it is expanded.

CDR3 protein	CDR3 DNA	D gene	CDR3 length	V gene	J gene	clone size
CASASSAGARGYTF	TGCGCCAGCGCTTCTAGTGCGGGGGCGAGGGGCTACACCTTC	NA	14	TRBV5-1	TRBJ1-2	NA
CASSFSEDTEAFF	TGTGCCAGCAGCTTTTCGGAGGATACTGAAGCTTTCTTT	NA	13	TRBV7-2	TRBJ1-1	NA
CASSPGTGVETQYF	TGCGCCAGCAGCCCCGGGACAGGGGTAGAGACCCAGTACTTC	TRBD1	14	TRBV5-1	TRBJ2-5	NA
CASSPLAGGPDEQFF	TGTGCCAGCAGCCCACTAGCGGGAGGGCCAGATGAGCAGTTCTTC	TRBD2	15	TRBV7-9	TRBJ2-1	NA
CASSGQRNTEAFF	TGTGCCAGCAGTGGGCAGCGGAACACTGAAGCTTTCTTT	NA	13	TRBV2	TRBJ1-1	NA
CASSQMSWTGGSNEQYF	TGTGCCAGCAGTCAAATGTCGTGGACAGGGGGAAGTAACGAGCAGTACTTC	TRBD1	17	TRBV25-1	TRBJ2-7	NA
CASSQERFSSYNEQFF	TGCGCCAGCAGCCAAGAGCGGTTCAGCTCCTACAATGAGCAGTTCTTC	NA	16	TRBV4-3	TRBJ2-1	NA
CATSSVTGASNQPQHF	TGTGCCACCAGCAGTGTGACAGGGGCCAGCAATCAGCCCCAGCATTTT	TRBD1	16	TRBV15	TRBJ1-5	once
CASSQGMEQPQHF	TGTGCCAGCAGTCAGGGCATGGAGCAGCCCCAGCATTTT	NA	13	TRBV2	TRBJ1-5	few
CASSSQGDSYEQYF	TGCGCCAGCAGCTCACAGGGAGACTCCTACGAGCAGTACTTC	NA	14	TRBV5-1	TRBJ2-7	NA
CASSVGSNNEQFF	TGTGCCAGCAGTGTTGGCTCAAACAATGAGCAGTTCTTC	NA	13	TRBV6-1	TRBJ2-1	NA
CASGDERLTIYF	TGTGCCAGCGGCGACGAGAGACTCACCATATATTTT	NA	12	TRBV28	TRBJ1-3	NA
CASSSRDSKNIQYF	TGTGCCAGCAGCAGCCGGGACAGTAAAAACATTCAGTACTTC	TRBD1	14	TRBV5-4	TRBJ2-4	NA